This TCR beta chain comes out of a study of OX40 agonist ivuxolimab in advanced cancers. TCRdb's copy holds only in-frame clones and misses some; the assay was immunoSEQ multiplex PCR. Of some 74,000 clones in the sample, more than 85% were seen once. The length of the CDR3 is 13 residues. The germline V and J ends were trimmed by 0 bases and 3 bases, with 5 bases remaining between them. Germline V lookup: CDR1 SGHRS, CDR2 YFSETQ. As concerns this clone: Other DNA sequences within the sample encode an identical CDR3.

The chain joins TRBV5-1 to TRBJ2-3; no clear D gene. The origin of this receptor is an adult with an advanced solid tumor such as melanoma, head and neck, liver or kidney cancer. Sequences were derived from CD4+ or CD8+ T cells sorted from blood, sampled in a trial of the OX40 agonist ivuxolimab. The CDR3 spells CASSLAGTDTQYF. The CDR3 DNA reads TGCGCCAGCAGCTTGGCCGGGACAGATACGCAGTATTTT. Combining the CDR3 with reference TRBV5-1 and TRBJ2-3 gives the whole variable domain KAGVTQTPRYLIKTRGQQVTLSCSPISGHRSVSWYQQTPGQGLQFLFEYFSETQRNKGNFPGRFSGRQFSNSRSEMNVSTLELGDSALYLCASSLAGTDTQYFGPGTRLTVL.